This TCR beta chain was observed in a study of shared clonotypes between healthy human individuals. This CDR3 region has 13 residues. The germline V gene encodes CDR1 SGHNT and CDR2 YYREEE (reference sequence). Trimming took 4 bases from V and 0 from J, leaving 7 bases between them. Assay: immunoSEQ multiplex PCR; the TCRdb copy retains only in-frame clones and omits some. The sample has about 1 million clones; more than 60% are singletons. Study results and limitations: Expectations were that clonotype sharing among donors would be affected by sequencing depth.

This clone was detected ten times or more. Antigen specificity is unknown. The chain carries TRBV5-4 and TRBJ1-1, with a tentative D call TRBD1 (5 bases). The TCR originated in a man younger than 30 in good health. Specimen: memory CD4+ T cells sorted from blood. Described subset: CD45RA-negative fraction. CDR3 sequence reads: CASSGGVNTEAFF. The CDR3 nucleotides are TGTGCCAGCAGCGGGGGGGTGAACACTGAAGCTTTCTTT.